The rows below give T cell receptor beta chains drawn from one sample of a study of T-cell memory formation after mild COVID-19. MiXCR was run by TCRdb on the 5' RACE reads, yielding one entry per CDR3 protein. The table records almost 350,000 distinct CDR3 sequences, 20% to 25% of them present only once. The sample consisted of PBMCs or a T cell subset sorted from them (not recorded which). The source is a man aged 18-30 years who had mild COVID-19 (a few samples of this study predate the infection). Cell type and time point are not known. CDR3s include the opening cysteine and the closing phenylalanine or tryptophan. D genes are given only for firm matches.

D,V,J,CDR3
NA,TRBV6-2/TRBV6-3,TRBJ2-2,CASTSDGYNTGELFF
NA,TRBV4-3,TRBJ2-7,CASSQSLRGFQQYF
TRBD1,TRBV5-1,TRBJ2-7,CASSLGQGAPYEQYF
NA,TRBV19,TRBJ2-5,CASSTALRGETQYF
NA,TRBV28,TRBJ2-4,CASSSSLAPGTLSYIQYF
TRBD2,TRBV7-9,TRBJ2-7,CASTPTSGSGEQYF
TRBD1,TRBV5-1,TRBJ2-7,CASSLGTGTYEQYF
NA,TRBV4-1,TRBJ1-3,CASSPSGQSGNTIYF
TRBD1,TRBV7-9,TRBJ1-2,CASSLPDRGSGYTF
TRBD1,TRBV7-2,TRBJ1-2,CASSYSRDREKF
TRBD1,TRBV20-1,TRBJ2-5,CSAASTGGMETQYF
NA,TRBV5-1,TRBJ1-1,CASSLVGILNTEAFF
TRBD1,TRBV5-4,TRBJ1-1,CASPRTGEAEAFF
TRBD1,TRBV28,TRBJ2-3,CASTSGTGSTDTQYF
TRBD1,TRBV7-2,TRBJ1-1,CASSRTGAGTEAFF
NA,TRBV7-2,TRBJ1-1,CASSSLGSAEAFF
TRBD1,TRBV29-1,TRBJ1-2,CSVEPSGTGTAYGYTF
TRBD2,TRBV14,TRBJ2-5,CASSQVFLAGSETQYF
TRBD1,TRBV4-1,TRBJ2-2,CATSDTLTGGPKDGELFF
NA,TRBV7-9,TRBJ2-7,CASGRGAKPYEQYF